This T cell receptor beta chain was recovered during a study of cytomegalovirus exposure and HLA in healthy donors. Study at large: T cells numbering 150 million to 200 million yielded around 120 million unique TCR beta sequences in an earlier analysis. Study results and caveats: TCR beta V- and J-gene trimming was later associated with a missense DCLRE1C variant. Association of 15,000 to 20,000 TCR beta sequences with HLA alleles was found at 0.05 false discovery rate in a later analysis.

With 60 Vbeta and 13 Jbeta primers, the PCR was carried out. Measured with immunoSEQ multiplex PCR; TCRdb has only the in-frame clones, and not every one. In all, the sample yields around 100,000 clones. Each donor was nominally healthy when sampled (though unrecorded immune exposures were likely). V was trimmed by 6 bases and J by 0 bases, leaving 9 bases between them. Germline CDR1 is LNHDA and CDR2 is SQIVND (reference sequence). CDR3 size: 14 residues. Remarks on this clone: Its specificity is unknown.

The rearrangement uses TRBV19 and TRBJ1-3; D is possibly TRBD1 (5 bases). Sample: PBMCs. The clonotype comes from a man aged 25 to 40 in good health and CMV-seronegative. Written as DNA, the CDR3 is TGTGCCAGTAGACTTCAGGGCTCTGGAAACACCATATATTTT. It specifies CASRLQGSGNTIYF.